This TCR beta chain was sequenced in a study of T cell responses to AZD1222 COVID-19 vaccine. Findings and caveats of the study: Two AZD1222 doses significantly raised spike-specific TCR breadth and depth over controls.

A note on this clone: Its specificity is unknown.

Some clones are missing from TCRdb's copy, which holds only in-frame ones; the method was immunoSEQ multiplex PCR. The sample has 100,000 or so clones; about 86% are singletons. The input for sequencing was peripheral blood, taken on day 0 of AZD1222 vaccination. This TCR derives from an adult in good health.

CDR3 amino acids: CASRAASTEAFF. CDR3 nucleotide sequence: TGTGCCAGCAGGGCGGCGAGCACTGAAGCTTTCTTT. This sequence joins TRBV27 and TRBJ1-1; no clear D. V was clipped by 6 bases and J by 4 bases, with 9 bases between them. CDR1 and CDR2 from the germline V gene are MNHEY and SMNVEV (reference sequence). The CDR3 is 12 residues long.